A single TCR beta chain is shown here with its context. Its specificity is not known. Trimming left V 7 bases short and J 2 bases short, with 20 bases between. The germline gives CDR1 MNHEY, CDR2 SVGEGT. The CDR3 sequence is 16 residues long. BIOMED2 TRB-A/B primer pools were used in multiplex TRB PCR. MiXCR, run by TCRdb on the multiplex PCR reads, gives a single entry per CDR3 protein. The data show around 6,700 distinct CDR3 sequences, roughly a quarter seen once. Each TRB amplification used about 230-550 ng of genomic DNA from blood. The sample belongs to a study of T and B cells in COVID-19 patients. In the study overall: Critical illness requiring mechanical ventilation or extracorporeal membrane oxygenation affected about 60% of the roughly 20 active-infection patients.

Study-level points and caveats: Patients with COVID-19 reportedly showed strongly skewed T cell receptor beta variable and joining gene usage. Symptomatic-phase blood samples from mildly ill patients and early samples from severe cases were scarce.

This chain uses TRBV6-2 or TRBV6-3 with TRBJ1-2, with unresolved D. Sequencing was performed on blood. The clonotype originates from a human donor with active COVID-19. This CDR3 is CASTDQSPNANYGYTF. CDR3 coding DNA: TGTGCCAGCACCGACCAATCTCCAAACGCCAACTATGGCTACACCTTC.